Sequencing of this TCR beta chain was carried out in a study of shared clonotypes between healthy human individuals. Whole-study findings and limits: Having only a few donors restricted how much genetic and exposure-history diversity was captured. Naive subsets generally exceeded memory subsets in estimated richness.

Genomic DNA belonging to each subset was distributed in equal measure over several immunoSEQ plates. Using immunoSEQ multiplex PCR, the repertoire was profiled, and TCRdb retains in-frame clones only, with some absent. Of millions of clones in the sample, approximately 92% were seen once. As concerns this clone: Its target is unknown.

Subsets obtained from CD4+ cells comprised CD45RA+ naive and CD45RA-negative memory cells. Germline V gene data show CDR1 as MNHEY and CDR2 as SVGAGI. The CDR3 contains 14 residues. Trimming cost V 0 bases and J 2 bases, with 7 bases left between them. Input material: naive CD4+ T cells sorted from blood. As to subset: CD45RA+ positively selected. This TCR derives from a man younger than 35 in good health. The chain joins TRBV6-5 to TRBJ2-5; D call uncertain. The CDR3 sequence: CASSYSMVQETQYF. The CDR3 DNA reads TGTGCCAGCAGTTACTCGATGGTTCAAGAGACCCAGTACTTC.